This T cell receptor beta chain was identified in a study of blood T cell repertoires in COVID-19. Study context: Samples taken during acute and convalescent COVID-19 were collected in the United States, Italy and Spain. From T cells, B-cell-depleted T cells, or PBMCs came the material, which was cDNA or gDNA.

Authors' analysis steps: How many nucleated cells were present was estimated from reference gene primer amplification. TCRdb's table, derived via immunoSEQ multiplex PCR, lists solely in-frame clones and lacks some. That table gives V, J and clone size, and the DNA gave D and trimming. The profile shows around 320,000 clones, around 89% of them singletons. CDR1 is LGHNA, CDR2 YNFKEQ, per germline. With 5 bases removed from V and 10 bases from J, the gap between germline ends came to 18 bases. The CDR3 runs to 14 residues. The chain couples TRBV4-2 to TRBJ2-1; weak D call: TRBD2 (5 bases). The sample was peripheral blood. The clonotype comes from a woman younger than 45 who had recovered from COVID-19. The CDR3 is CASSYERASGEQFF. The CDR3 nucleotides are TGTGCCAGCAGCTATGAAAGAGCGTCGGGAGAGCAGTTCTTC.